Described below is a single T cell receptor beta chain sequence and its context. The antigen remains undetermined. Repertoires were sampled repeatedly during chemoradiotherapy. The sample is drawn from a study of chemoradiotherapy in HPV16-positive cancers. At the level of the study: Candidate HPV-specific T-cell clones and common TCR motifs came from functional assays in a couple of HPV16-positive patients. The study, taken as a whole, reports: In HPV16-positive patients, HPV-responsive T-cell expansion tracked better recurrence-free survival.

Method: immunoSEQ multiplex PCR; TCRdb's copy keeps in-frame clones and lacks some. The table has about 15,000 clones, roughly nine tenths seen once. V shed 1 base and J shed 6 bases, with 17 bases lying between them. There are 16 residues in the CDR3. Looked up from germline, CDR1 is SGHDT and CDR2 is YYEEEE. The input for sequencing was tumor tissue, taken from a patient who underwent chemoradiotherapy. The sequence came from a human donor with HPV-associated anogenital cancer. The chain joins TRBV5-6 to TRBJ1-5; weak D call: TRBD1 (6 bases). This CDR3 is CASSLKTGGDFQPQHF. The CDR3 DNA reads as TGTGCCAGCAGCTTGAAGACGGGGGGCGATTTTCAGCCCCAGCATTTT.